This TCR beta chain was identified during a study of T cells in Graves' hyperthyroidism and ophthalmopathy (dated by TCRdb to the late 2010s). Concerning the study at large: Peripheral blood was sampled at the time of initial diagnosis, prior to any treatment. After sampling, hyperthyroidism patients received methimazole starting at 30 mg daily, and ophthalmopathy patients received high-dose intravenous methylprednisolone. The paper describes TCR Vbeta CDR3 sequencing of about 140 peripheral blood samples, made up of 43 ophthalmopathy patients, 70 to 75 hyperthyroidism patients and 17 progressor patients. For training and testing, the approximately 97 patients in the discovery cohort were randomly divided in a 7:3 ratio. The study also compared thyroid tissue and blood T-cell repertoires from five or six Graves' hyperthyroidism patients. To identify distinguishing TCR V-J signatures, a discovery cohort of 90 to 100 patients was used, comprising 40 to 45 with Graves' ophthalmopathy and 57 with stable Graves' hyperthyroidism. An independent validation cohort of around 19 hyperthyroidism patients and about 16 patients who later progressed to ophthalmopathy tested prospective prediction of ophthalmopathy.

Trimming costs V 3 bases and J 1 base, and their ends lie 18 bases apart. The CDR3, cysteine through phenylalanine, is 16 amino acids long. Only CDR3 DNA is held: 48 bases, read in frame from base 1. From the germline V gene (reference sequence), CDR1 is GTSNPN and CDR2 is SVGIG. This clonotype was counted at least ten times. The antigen this receptor binds is unknown. No quality values exist for individual bases; no much larger clone is one base distant. The TCR beta CDR3 regions were amplified from RNA transcripts. The first round of RT-PCR for the TCR CDR3 was performed with the HTBI primer set and the Qiagen OneStep RT-PCR kit. A second multiplex PCR round built the libraries, followed by size selection and purification. Sequencing of the libraries was done on an Illumina HiSeq2000 using paired-end 100 bp reads. Per the authors' processing: Raw data were processed with SOAPnuke, discarding reads with adapters, uncalled bases, mean Phred below 15, or no exact constant-primer or identifier match. High-quality paired reads were merged using COPE v1.2.5, and each unique nucleotide sequence was defined as a clonotype. MiTCR v1.1 was used to align the clonotypes against IMGT TRBV, TRBD and TRBJ reference segments. Only V-J combinations with frequency above 0.0001, covering approximately 99% of repertoires, were analysed. The TCS score was defined as F50 (clonal expansion) divided by E x V (chaos), with BLOSUM62-based TCRdist calculated between CDR3 peptides within each V-J. Welch's t-statistics and random forest reduced around 510 V-J features to about 12, which were used in a naive Bayes classifier (R e1071). TCRdb redid the processing of the public reads, applying fastp at Q25 and MiXCR, and retained in-frame beta chains. Merged by CDR3 protein, the rows form single entries marked with the most common genes and DNA. TCRdb's processing, not the authors', yielded these V and J calls. The sample records around 340,000 distinct CDR3 sequences, over 15% of which are singletons. The ten biggest clones cover around 35% of the sample.

Broad study findings and their caveats: Sample size was not statistically predetermined, and blinding of investigators to group allocation was not performed. Ophthalmopathy was separated from stable hyperthyroidism by a 13 V-J signature model, with just over 85% sensitivity and roughly 81% specificity obtained in cross-validation and 80%/75% obtained in testing. Most expanded thyroid clonotypes (frequency above 0.001) were also found in blood, which suggests that blood repertoires may mirror thyroid immune responses. In validation, the model predicted progression to ophthalmopathy a median of around 6.5 months before onset, with approximately 70% sensitivity and around 76% specificity.

Graves' hyperthyroidism was defined as stable when no progression to ophthalmopathy occurred over 18 months of follow-up. Hyperthyroidism patients were newly diagnosed, with disease duration under 2 months, and aged 18 to 65 years. The study excluded patients with uncontrolled infections, other autoimmune diseases, pregnancy or lactation. Diagnoses were based on clinical symptoms, serum thyroxine and TRAb, thyroid ultrasound and orbital computed tomography. PBMCs were isolated from more than 8 ml of fresh peripheral blood by Ficoll-Paque density gradient centrifugation. Total RNA was extracted using Trizol reagent, and RNA quality was assessed on an Agilent 2100 Bioanalyzer.

The specimen was blood. The V and J segments used are TRBV30 and TRBJ1-1; TRBD1 is possibly the D segment (5 matching bases). This TCR was sampled from a man aged 25 to 40 with Graves' hyperthyroidism. The nucleotides read TGTGCCTGGAGAAGAGGGGTCGGGCTCTCGAACACTGAAGCTTTCTTT. The resulting protein is CAWRRGVGLSNTEAFF. When the CDR3 is completed using the reference TRBV30 and TRBJ1-1 genes on either side, the full variable domain is SQTIHQWPATLVQPVGSPLSLECTVEGTSNPNLYWYRQAAGRGLQLLFYSVGIGQISSEVPQNLSASRPQDRQFILSSKKLLLSDSGFYLCAWRRGVGLSNTEAFFGQGTRLTVV.